This TCR beta chain came from a study of cytomegalovirus exposure and HLA in healthy donors (dated by TCRdb to the late 2010s). For context, the study as a whole: An earlier analysis of some 550 of the donors reported about 250 Gb of sequence data and 120 million or so unique TCR beta sequences from about 179 million T cells. An early release that covered around 590 HLA-typed donors contained approximately 320 gigabases of sequencing data and 70 million to 100 million unique TCR sequences. Among the approximately 420 genotyped donors, around 81% belonged to the genetic ancestry cluster associated with self-reported Caucasian donors. The study aimed to test whether signatures of past pathogen exposure could be identified by cataloging public T cell receptors. The study profiled the T cell repertoires of 666 subjects by immunosequencing and related them to cytomegalovirus serostatus. Along with the approximately 700-subject first cohort, a separate validation cohort of around 120 different subjects was used. The study combined high-throughput TCR immunosequencing, statistical association of individual TCRs with disease status, and machine learning to predict cytomegalovirus infection status. A later analysis re-examined previously published TCR beta repertoires from hundreds of donors and added high-resolution HLA genotyping to investigate patterns of TCR occurrence. The later analysis used no new phenotypic data to find candidate immune exposures, relying instead on TCR beta sequences and their occurrence across donors. In an earlier analysis of roughly 600 of the donors, high-throughput TCR beta sequencing was used to judge whether each TCR beta V gene segment behaved as functional or pseudogenic. Donor age, sex, ethnicity and CMV serostatus were compiled alongside the repertoire data. A later genetic analysis used genome-wide SNP genotypes for about 55% of the 666 donors, treating that subset as a discovery cohort. All discovery cohort repertoires had been generated on a single sequencing platform. Both class I and class II loci were covered by HLA typing, at four-digit resolution. Typing coverage differed by locus: A, B, C, DRB1 and DQB1 were typed in about 620-640 donors, DQA1 in roughly 510, DPA1 in some 610, and DPB1 in 472. Roughly 5 DR-DQ haplotypes were treated as single units for association and clustering because of strong linkage in the cohort. Across roughly 420 genotyped donors of the cohort, an average of 235,054 unique TCR beta nucleotide sequences per donor were sequenced, and roughly 20% of those sequences were non-productive.

From the cysteine up to the phenylalanine, the CDR3 has a length of 15 residues. The entry retains the CDR3 DNA only, 45 bases that are in frame from base 1. Based on the germline V gene (reference sequence), the CDR1 and CDR2 sequences are LNHNV and YYDKDF. The germline V and J ends show losses of 4 bases and 2 bases respectively, and no gene match explains 4 bases of the junction. Libraries came from the immunoSEQ multiplex PCR assay. A mixture of 60 forward primers for TCR Vbeta segments and 13 reverse primers for TCR Jbeta segments was used in the multiplex PCR. A multiplex PCR assay on genomic DNA amplified the CDR3 region of rearranged TCR beta genes. The amplified TCR beta libraries were sequenced on the Illumina HiSeq System as 87-base-pair reads. In the source study's methods: In a later analysis, tens of millions of unique TCR beta chains were counted across the 666 repertoires, and roughly 11 million of these chains were shared by at least two donors. A nearest-neighbor algorithm error-corrected the raw reads and collapsed the reads into unique sequences, merging closely related sequences to remove PCR and sequencing errors. Alignment of CDR3 sequences to IMGT reference sequences was used to assign V, D and J gene segments. For a sequence to be retained, a match of at least six nucleotides to both a V gene segment and a J gene segment was required. Rearrangements were classified as productive when the CDR3 lacked stop codons and remained in frame with V and J, and all other rearrangements were classified as non-productive. Following IMGT convention, CDR3 was defined as the stretch from the second conserved V-encoded cysteine up to the conserved J-encoded phenylalanine. Sequences without an unambiguous match to a single V gene segment were excluded from the earlier analysis of about 600 of the donors. An earlier analysis of about 590 of the donors classified V segments as functional when productive rearrangements were above 56.7% and as segregating when the standard deviation between donors was above 5%. To diagnose cytomegalovirus status from the catalog of TCR beta chain sequences, a statistical classification framework was built. A later analysis assigned V and J genes by comparing TCR nucleotide sequences with IMGT/GENE-DB human TR gene sequences. In a later analysis, CDR3 sequences and most-parsimonious VDJ recombination scenarios were assigned using the TCRdist pipeline. In a later analysis, each TCR beta chain was defined by its CDR3 amino acid sequence together with its V-gene family, and reads without a unique V-gene family were excluded. A later analysis removed 592 highly shared, low-generation-probability nucleotide sequences to deal with suspected cross-contamination and a sequencing artifact. A later analysis calculated a clonal expansion index for each public chain from normalized within-repertoire ranks of inferred template counts. In a later analysis, generation probabilities were computed using a VDJ recombination model fitted to out-of-frame rearrangements, and the results were checked against IGoR. In a later analysis, TCR-TCR, TCR-HLA and TCR-CMV co-occurrence was scored with hypergeometric tests, and a repertoire-size bias correction was applied to TCR pairs. To estimate false discovery rates, a later analysis permuted the HLA or CMV assignments 20 times. In a later analysis, co-occurring TCRs were grouped using DBSCAN, and TCRdist sequence similarity was added for clustering within HLA-allele-positive subsets. Repertoires with fewer than 30,000 or more than 120,000 public chains, plus five repertoires with anomalous nucleotide sharing, were excluded from co-occurrence clustering. TCRdb provides this immuneACCESS table in a form limited to in-frame rearrangements. Some clones are lacking; in checked studies, under half of them reflect an unresolved V gene, and why the rest are absent is not known. The V and J calls and clone size were taken over from that table, and D and trimming were inferred from the DNA. Recorded for this sample are under 150,000 clones; approximately 86% of them occurred a single time. The ten largest clones capture 1.5% to 2% of the sample.

The study at large found these results: Linkage disequilibrium might explain the correlated functional status among segregating V segments, but an unknown experimental factor could not be excluded. V-gene and J-gene trimming of TCR beta chains was associated with a missense DCLRE1C variant in a later genetic analysis, and the association was replicated in an independent cohort. Specific HLA alleles were associated with 15,000 to 20,000 TCR beta sequences at a false discovery rate of 0.05 in a later analysis. Assigning TCR associations to individual alleles was difficult when HLA alleles, especially DR and DQ, strongly co-occurred. Several of the top co-occurrence clusters appeared to be linked to parvovirus B19, influenza, CMV and Epstein-Barr virus, according to a later analysis. Because some donors lacked HLA typing at each locus, the association tests relied only on the typed subset. In both the original and validation cohorts, the classifier was reported to diagnose cytomegalovirus status with high specificity and sensitivity. In an earlier analysis of under 600 of the donors, most TCR beta V segments were observed in productive rearrangements about 90% or about 30% of the time, broadly matching IMGT annotations. According to the authors, the approach could potentially be generalized to other disease states and immunological phenotypes. The sequencing pipeline was judged likely to have produced a cluster of highly shared sequence variants as a technical artifact. Most CMV-associated TCR beta chains appeared to be HLA-restricted in a later analysis, and the HLA associations seemed to be driven largely by CMV exposure. The 87-base-pair reads could not distinguish some IMGT-functional V segments, including TRBV6-2 and TRBV6-3, so those segments were excluded. In a later genetic analysis, fewer N-insertions in productive TCRs were reported among donors in an Asian-associated ancestry cluster than the roughly 700-donor mean. A further reported finding was that TCR beta sequences accurately predicted the HLA-A and HLA-B alleles for most subjects in the first cohort. Presence/absence analyses assumed roughly uniform sequencing depth across donors, an assumption that may not hold. A total of 150 or so TCR beta chains were listed by the study as associated with cytomegalovirus. CMV serostatus was the only immune exposure information available for the cohort. In vitro tests confirmed that a few of the cytomegalovirus-associated TCR beta chains recognize cytomegalovirus antigens. This cohort had only TCR beta chains sequenced, and the lack of alpha or paired-chain data limited which features could be detected. A later analysis found that TCR association rates varied across HLA loci, with DRB1 alleles showing the most associated TCRs and HLA-C alleles the fewest. About 17 rarely observed V segments, including chromosome 9 orphons, were excluded from the earlier analysis of about 600 of the donors because counts were too low. In a later analysis, HLA-associated TCR beta chains showed more clonal expansion and lower generation probabilities than non-associated chains that were equally common. Most TCR sequences were observed very rarely across donors, whereas some public TCRs were present in many individuals.

In total, about 650 healthy bone marrow donors made up the cohort. All cohort members were sampled while nominally healthy, although unrecorded immune exposures were likely present. The donor was CMV seronegative and was included in the group of approximately 350 seronegative cohort members. Each donor provided a peripheral blood sample, and peripheral blood mononuclear cells were used for TCR beta sequencing. The Qiagen DNeasy Blood Extraction Kit was used to extract genomic DNA from the blood cell samples. A note on this clone: No antigen is known for it. Within one base of it there is no much larger clone, and no base qualities were kept.

The sequence links TRBV15 to TRBJ2-5; TRBD1 lines up with 10 middle nucleotides. The source of this sequence is a boy younger than 18 in good health and CMV-seronegative. Sequencing was performed on PBMCs. In nucleotide form, the sequence is TGTGCCACCAGCACGGACAGGGGGGCACAAGAGACCCAGTACTTC. Translated, it gives CATSTDRGAQETQYF.